The subject of this entry is one TCR beta chain. The data originate from a study of T cell responses to AZD1222 COVID-19 vaccine. The data were produced by immunoSEQ multiplex PCR, yet TCRdb's version contains in-frame clones alone and is incomplete. The top ten hold 2% to 2.5% of the sample, which has over 85,000 clones, 80% to 95% seen once. This clonotype was obtained from an adult who received the AZD1222 COVID-19 vaccine. The sequences come from peripheral blood, collected 28 days after the second AZD1222 dose.

The CDR3 region is CASIMEGRDEAFF. For the CDR3, the DNA is TGTGCCAGTATAATGGAGGGCAGAGATGAAGCTTTCTTT. The chain links TRBV19 to TRBJ1-1, with D hard to call. This CDR3 region has 13 residues. The germline CDR1 and CDR2 sequences are LNHDA and SQIVND (reference sequence). Trimming removed 7 bases from V and 7 bases from J, with 16 bases in between.